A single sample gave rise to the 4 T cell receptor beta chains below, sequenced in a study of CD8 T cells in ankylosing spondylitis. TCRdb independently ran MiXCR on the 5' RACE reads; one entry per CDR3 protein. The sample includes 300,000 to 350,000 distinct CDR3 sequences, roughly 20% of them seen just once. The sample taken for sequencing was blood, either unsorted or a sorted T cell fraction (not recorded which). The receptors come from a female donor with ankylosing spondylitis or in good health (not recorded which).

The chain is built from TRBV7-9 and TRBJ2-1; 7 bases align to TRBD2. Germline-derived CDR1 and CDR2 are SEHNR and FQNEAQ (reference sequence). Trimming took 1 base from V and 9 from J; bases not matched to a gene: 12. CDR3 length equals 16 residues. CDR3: CASSLVGTPRGVEQFF. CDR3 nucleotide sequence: TGTGCCAGCAGCTTAGTAGGCACCCCTCGGGGGGTTGAGCAGTTCTTC. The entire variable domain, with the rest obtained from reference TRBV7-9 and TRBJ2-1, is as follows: DTGVSQNPRHKITKRGQNVTFRCDPISEHNRLYWYRQTLGQGPEFLTYFQNEAQLEKSRLLSDRFSAERPKGSFSTLEIQRTEQGDSAMYLCASSLVGTPRGVEQFFGPGTRLTVL.

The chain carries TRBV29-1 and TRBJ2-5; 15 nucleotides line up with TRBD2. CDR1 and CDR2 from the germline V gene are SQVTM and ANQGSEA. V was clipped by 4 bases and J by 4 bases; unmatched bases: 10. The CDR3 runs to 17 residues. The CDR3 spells CSVGGRTSGRAGETQYF. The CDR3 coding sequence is TGCAGCGTTGGAGGTCGGACTAGCGGGAGGGCCGGAGAGACCCAGTACTTC.

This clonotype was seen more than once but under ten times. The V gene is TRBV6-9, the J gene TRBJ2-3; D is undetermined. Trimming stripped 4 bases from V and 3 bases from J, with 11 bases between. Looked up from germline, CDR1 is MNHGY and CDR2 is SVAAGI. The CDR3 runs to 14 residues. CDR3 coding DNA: TGTGCCAGCAGTTGGTACACCATGACAGATACGCAGTATTTT. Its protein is CASSWYTMTDTQYF.

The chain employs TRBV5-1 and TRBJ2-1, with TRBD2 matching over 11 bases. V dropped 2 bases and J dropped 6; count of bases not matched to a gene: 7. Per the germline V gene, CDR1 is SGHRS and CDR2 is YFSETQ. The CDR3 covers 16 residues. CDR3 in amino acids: CASSFPGLAARNEQFF. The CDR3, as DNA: TGCGCCAGCAGCTTCCCGGGACTAGCGGCACGCAATGAGCAGTTCTTC.